These 2 T cell receptor beta chains originate from one sample sequenced in a study of T cell changes during pregnancy in multiple sclerosis. Profiling relied on immunoSEQ multiplex PCR, and the TCRdb table lists in-frame clones only, not all of them. The data hold roughly 38,000 clones, with around nine tenths observed a single time. The sample in question was CD4+ T cells from peripheral blood mononuclear cells, obtained in the second trimester of pregnancy. The receptor set was obtained from a female donor in good health, enrolled as a control in a pregnancy study.

V usage is TRBV5-6 and J usage is TRBJ2-5, with 7 bases lining up with TRBD1. Trimming at V came to 4 bases and at J to 2 bases, leaving 8 bases not matched to a gene. This CDR3 contains 15 residues. Germline CDR1 is SGHDT and CDR2 is YYEEEE. DNA for the CDR3: TGTGCCAGCAGCCCCATTGGGACAGCTCAAGAGACCCAGTACTTC. Translated: CASSPIGTAQETQYF. Filled out from reference TRBV5-6 and TRBJ2-5, the complete variable domain reads DAGVTQSPTHLIKTRGQQVTLRCSPKSGHDTVSWYQQALGQGPQFIFQYYEEEERQRGNFPDRFSGHQFPNYSSELNVNALLLGDSALYLCASSPIGTAQETQYFGPGTRLLVL.

The rearrangement links TRBV14 to TRBJ2-5, with D perhaps TRBD2 (6 bases). The CDR3 loop spans 15 amino acids. Per the germline V gene, CDR1 is SGHDN and CDR2 is FVKESK. V dropped 6 bases and J dropped 4 bases, with 18 bases sitting between them. CDR3 in DNA: TGTGCCAGCAGGAAAGGGAGTAGCGGAGTAGAGACCCAGTACTTC. This encodes CASRKGSSGVETQYF.